What follows describes a single T cell receptor beta chain. The target antigen is unknown. The PCR contained 60 Vbeta and 13 Jbeta primers. Original processing notes: In a later analysis, of some 80 million unique beta chains, some 10 million appeared in at least two donors. Clones were sequenced by immunoSEQ multiplex PCR, and TCRdb holds only the in-frame ones, with some missing. V, J and clone size are taken as reported in that table, and D and trimming were inferred from the DNA itself. This table holds around 190,000 clones, less than 90% found once. The data originate from a study of cytomegalovirus exposure and HLA in healthy donors. Study overall: Earlier work reported 117 million unique TCR beta sequences from about 170 million T cells.

There are 15 residues in the CDR3. The germline V gene has CDR1 MGHDK and CDR2 SYGVNS. Trimming cost V 6 bases and J 5 bases; bases outside gene matches: 10. Study-wide points: TCR beta sequences reportedly predicted most subjects' HLA-A and HLA-B alleles accurately.

Input material: PBMCs. The clonotype was recovered from a woman in her twenties or thirties in good health and CMV-seronegative. The chain recombines TRBV25-1 with TRBJ2-3; TRBD1 agrees at 8 bases. The CDR3 sequence: CASSLGQGGRDTQYF. The DNA of the CDR3 is TGTGCCAGCAGCCTCGGACAGGGAGGAAGAGATACGCAGTATTTT.